The entry that follows covers one T cell receptor beta chain sequence. The source of the sample is a study of PD-L1 blockade in urothelial cancer. Overall study context: Bladder-origin urothelial cancer in males covered about 85% of the 29 patients.

Synthetic analogs of TCR templates were spiked into every PCR. The repertoire was sequenced with immunoSEQ multiplex PCR; TCRdb's copy has only in-frame clones and lacks some. The sample contains 29,000 or so clones, over 60% of which appear only once. The CDR3 is 14 residues long. CDR1 and CDR2 from the germline V gene are WNHNN and SYGVQD (reference sequence). Trimming cost V 2 bases and J 3 bases; bases outside gene matches: 2. Specified time point: peripheral blood 6 weeks after treatment start. Patients had urothelial carcinoma that was locally advanced or metastatic. Per patient, between 1 and 8 samples were collected at pretreatment and on-treatment time points.

The clonotype comes from a man between 65 and 80 years old with urothelial cancer. This chain links TRBV10-1 with TRBJ2-7, with TRBD1 matching 9 bases. This specimen was PBMCs, taken around atezolizumab (anti-PD-L1) treatment. CDR3 DNA sequence: TGCGCCAGCAGTGAGCGACAGGGGGACTACGAGCAGTACTTC. Amino acids: CASSERQGDYEQYF.